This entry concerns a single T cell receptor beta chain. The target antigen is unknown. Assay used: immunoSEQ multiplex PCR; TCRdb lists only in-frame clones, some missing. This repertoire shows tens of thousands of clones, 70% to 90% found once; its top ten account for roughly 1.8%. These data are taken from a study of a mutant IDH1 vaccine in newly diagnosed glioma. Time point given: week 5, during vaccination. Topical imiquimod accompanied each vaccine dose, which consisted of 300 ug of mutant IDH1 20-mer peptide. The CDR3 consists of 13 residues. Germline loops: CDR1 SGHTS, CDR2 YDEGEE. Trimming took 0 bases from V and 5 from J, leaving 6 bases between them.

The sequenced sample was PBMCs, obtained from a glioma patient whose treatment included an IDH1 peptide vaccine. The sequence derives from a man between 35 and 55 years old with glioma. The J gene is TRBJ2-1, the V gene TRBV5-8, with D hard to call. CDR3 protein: CASSLDRHNEQFF. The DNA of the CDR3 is TGTGCCAGCAGCTTGGACCGCCACAATGAGCAGTTCTTC.